Presented here are 20 T cell receptor beta chains from one specimen sequenced in a study of Graves' ophthalmopathy and Graves' hyperthyroidism. For repertoire sequencing, the TCR beta CDR3 regions were amplified from RNA transcripts. HTBI primers were used in a first-round RT-PCR, which preceded a second-round multiplex PCR. TCRdb used MiXCR to reprocess the multiplex PCR reads, holding one entry per CDR3 protein. Found here are about 740,000 distinct CDR3 sequences, roughly two fifths of them singletons; the top ten hold 44%. The specimen was peripheral blood. The receptors were sampled from an adult man with Graves' ophthalmopathy.

This clonotype was seen at least ten times. The chain has TRBV7-9 and TRBJ1-5; 9 positions match TRBD1. Germline V gives CDR1 SEHNR, CDR2 FQNEAQ (reference sequence). The ends lost 5 bases at V and 7 bases at J; junction bases unmatched: 6. The CDR3 spans 14 residues. The CDR3 DNA is TGTGCCAGCAGCCCGGACAGGGGCGGGCAGCCCCAGCATTTT. Translating gives CASSPDRGGQPQHF.

The rearrangement links TRBV5-6 to TRBJ2-7; TRBD2 aligns across 9 bases. V trimming: 0 bases; J trimming: 3 bases; junction bases outside the gene matches: 4. Germline lookup yields CDR1 SGHDT and CDR2 YYEEEE. The CDR3 length is 15 residues. The chain's CDR3 is CASSLGLAGNYEQYF. The CDR3, as DNA: TGTGCCAGCAGCTTGGGGCTAGCGGGGAACTACGAGCAGTACTTC.

This chain connects TRBV5-1 to TRBJ1-5; 8 bases fit TRBD1. CDR3 length equals 15 residues. CDR1 SGHRS and CDR2 YFSETQ come from the germline V gene. V was clipped by 3 bases and J by 3 bases; unmatched bases: 5. CDR3 coding DNA: TGCGCCAGCAGCTCCCAGGGGGCAATCAATCAGCCCCAGCATTTT. Its translation is CASSSQGAINQPQHF. Variable domain in full (rest from reference TRBV5-1 and TRBJ1-5): KAGVTQTPRYLIKTRGQQVTLSCSPISGHRSVSWYQQTPGQGLQFLFEYFSETQRNKGNFPGRFSGRQFSNSRSEMNVSTLELGDSALYLCASSSQGAINQPQHFGDGTRLSIL.

On this clonotype: A clone one base away is much larger, so this may be a read error. The chain carries TRBV9 and TRBJ2-5; 8 bases match TRBD2. The CDR3 covers 15 residues. Germline V lookup: CDR1 SGDLS, CDR2 YYNGEE. Germline trimming cut 3 bases from V and 5 bases from J; bases unmatched to any gene: 9. CDR3 sequence: CASSEGRGAVETQYF. The CDR3 coding sequence is TGTGCCAGCAGCGAGGGGCGGGGGGCGGTTGAGACCCAGTACTTC. The full variable domain, with the rest looked up from reference TRBV9 and TRBJ2-5, is DSGVTQTPKHLITATGQRVTLRCSPRSGDLSVYWYQQSLDQGLQFLIQYYNGEERAKGNILERFSAQQFPDLHSELNLSSLELGDSALYFCASSEGRGAVETQYFGPGTRLLVL.

This chain joins TRBV6-5 and TRBJ1-2, with 8 bases aligning to TRBD1. The CDR3 loop spans 15 amino acids. CDR1 is MNHEY, CDR2 SVGAGI, per germline. V shed 4 bases and J 5 bases; nucleotides not matched to a gene: 9. As DNA, the CDR3 is TGTGCCAGCAGTTTCCTGGACAGGGCAACTTATGGCTACACCTTC. Amino acid sequence: CASSFLDRATYGYTF.

With regard to this clonotype: No conserved phenylalanine or tryptophan is present at the end of the CDR3, so a read error is the likely explanation. The gene calls are TRBV5-5 and TRBJ1-1, with 9 bases lining up with TRBD1. V was pared by 4 bases and J by 7 bases, with 14 bases of the junction left unmatched. Germline loops: CDR1 SGHKS, CDR2 YYEKEE (reference sequence). CDR3 length: 16 amino acids. The DNA for the CDR3 is TGTGCCAGCAGCAACGGGACAGGGAGTCTTAGGGGTGAAGCTTTCCTT. Protein sequence: CASSNGTGSLRGEAFL.

This clonotype was observed many times. The chain uses TRBV7-9 and TRBJ1-6, with no clear D. V lost 5 bases to trimming and J lost 18 bases, with 20 bases between them. Looked up from germline, CDR1 is SEHNR and CDR2 is FQNEAQ (reference sequence). The CDR3 extends over 13 amino acids. The CDR3 reads CASSPSTAASRHF. CDR3 nucleotide sequence: TGTGCCAGCAGCCCCTCCACCGCGGCGTCTCGCCACTTT.

Only one count was recorded for this clonotype. The chain carries TRBV29-1 and TRBJ2-6; D is unclear. This CDR3 is 14 amino acids long. The V end was cut by 0 bases, the J end by 4 bases, with 7 bases between. CDR1 is SQVTM and CDR2 is ANQGSEA in the germline V gene. CDR3 nucleotide sequence: TGCAGCGTTGAAGAAGAGACAGGGGCCAACGTCCTGACTTTC. Amino acid sequence: CSVEEETGANVLTF.

At least ten counts were recorded for this clonotype. The rearrangement links TRBV29-1 to TRBJ2-7; D might be TRBD1 (6 bases). The V end lost 6 bases, the J end lost 4 bases, and 19 bases lay between the germline ends. This CDR3 comprises 14 residues. Germline V gene data show CDR1 as SQVTM and CDR2 as ANQGSEA. The CDR3 sequence: CSVSGTPSIYEQYF. CDR3 in DNA: TGCAGCGTGTCTGGGACACCCTCAATTTACGAGCAGTACTTC.

This clonotype showed up just once. This rearrangement joins TRBV10-3 to TRBJ1-2; 7 positions agree with TRBD1. The CDR3 totals 14 residues. Germline CDR1 ENHRY, CDR2 SYGVKD. With V trimmed by 6 bases and J by 4 bases, 8 bases remained unmatched. In nucleotides, the CDR3 is TGTGCCATCAGCGTTCCTTCAGGGGGCTATGGCTACACCTTC. Its protein product is CAISVPSGGYGYTF.

This chain connects TRBV10-3 to TRBJ2-5, with 9 bases that match TRBD2. The CDR3 consists of 15 residues. Germline V gene lookup returns CDR1 ENHRY and CDR2 SYGVKD. Trimming removed 2 bases from V and 5 bases from J; junction bases left unmatched: 6. The CDR3 nucleotides are TGTGCCATCAGTGAGAAGGGACTAGCAGGGGAGACCCAGTACTTC. Translated, it gives CAISEKGLAGETQYF.

The chain joins TRBV29-1 to TRBJ1-3; tentative D call: TRBD1 (6 bases). Germline loops: CDR1 SQVTM, CDR2 ANQGSEA. The CDR3 sequence is 13 residues long. V shed 8 bases and J shed 4 bases, with 15 bases lying between them. CDR3 sequence: CSFGWGPGNTIYF. The CDR3 DNA sequence: TGCAGCTTTGGTTGGGGGCCGGGAAACACCATATATTTT. The variable domain in full, completed from reference TRBV29-1 and TRBJ1-3, reads SAVISQKPSRDICQRGTSLTIQCQVDSQVTMMFWYRQQPGQSLTLIATANQGSEATYESGFVIDKFPISRPNLTFSTLTVSNMSPEDSSIYLCSFGWGPGNTIYFGEGSWLTVV.

The chain joins TRBV5-1 to TRBJ2-7, with D tentatively TRBD1 or TRBD2 (6 bases each). Trimming removed 5 bases at V and 0 bases at J, with 12 bases between. The CDR3 sequence is 14 residues long. From germline, CDR1 is SGHRS and CDR2 YFSETQ. The CDR3, as DNA: TGCGCCAGCAGGCCACCGGGGGCCTCCTACGAGCAGTACTTC. It encodes CASRPPGASYEQYF.

The genes are TRBV7-2 and TRBJ1-3, with 7 bases matching TRBD1. The length of the CDR3 is 16 residues. Germline CDR1 is SGHTA and CDR2 is FQGNSA. After removal of 6 bases from V and 0 bases from J, the junction contained 8 bases not matched to a gene. CDR3 sequence (DNA): TGTGCCAGCAGACGGAAAGGGGGCCCCTCTGGAAACACCATATATTTT. It encodes CASRRKGGPSGNTIYF.

With respect to this clonotype: A junction end diverges from the germline sequence, so it may reflect a read error. J is TRBJ1-5 and V is TRBV24-1; TRBD1 agrees at 8 bases. From germline, CDR1 is KGHDR and CDR2 SFDVKD. The CDR3 loop spans 16 amino acids. CDR3 in DNA: TGTGCCAGCAGTTATCCCTCGACAGGGGTTCAACAGCCCCAGCATTTT. It translates to CASSYPSTGVQQPQHF.

This clonotype was recorded at least ten times. The DNA for the CDR3 is TGTGCCAGTAGTCATCAACGGGGGACCCAGTACTTC. Residues: CASSHQRGTQYF. The genes are TRBV19 and TRBJ2-5; weak D call: TRBD2 (5 bases). CDR1 is LNHDA and CDR2 is SQIVND in the germline V gene (reference sequence). The CDR3 covers 12 residues. Trimming took off 5 bases at V and 7 bases at J, with 11 bases between the two ends.

About this clonotype itself: A much larger clone sits a single nucleotide away, making a read error possible. This chain uses TRBV29-1 with TRBJ2-7, with TRBD2 identical over 12 bases. The closer fit of TRBJ2-5 to the DNA end suggests the J call may be wrong. CDR3 length equals 14 residues. The germline V gene encodes CDR1 SQVTM and CDR2 ANQGSEA. The CDR3 here is CSVVPSGGGKTQYF. CDR3 nucleotides: TGCAGCGTTGTCCCTAGCGGGGGGGGGAAGACCCAGTACTTC.

The chain has TRBV6-5 and TRBJ1-6; 8 bases are a match to TRBD1. Germline V lookup: CDR1 MNHEY, CDR2 SVGAGI. Germline trimming cut 10 bases from V and 10 bases from J; bases unmatched to any gene: 15. The CDR3 loop spans 15 amino acids. CDR3 nucleotides: TGTGCCACCAGACAGGGGCGCCGTATGGAATCACCCCTCCACTTT. It translates to CATRQGRRMESPLHF.

This chain links TRBV7-2 with TRBJ1-1; the match to TRBD1 covers 8 bases. J lost 6 bases, V lost 4 bases, and 7 bases had no gene match. The length of the CDR3 is 14 residues. Germline CDR1 is SGHTA and CDR2 is FQGNSA. The CDR3: CASSSYRGRAEAFF. The CDR3 DNA is TGTGCCAGCAGCTCATACAGGGGGAGGGCTGAAGCTTTCTTT.

The gene calls are TRBV19 and TRBJ2-3; a possible D gene is TRBD2 (6 bases). The V and J ends lost 5 bases and 0 bases respectively, with 12 bases between them. There are 15 residues in the CDR3. CDR1 is LNHDA and CDR2 is SQIVND in the germline V gene (reference sequence). CDR3 DNA sequence: TGTGCCAGTAGTCGGAGGGGTGTAAGCACAGATACGCAGTATTTT. Amino acid sequence: CASSRRGVSTDTQYF.